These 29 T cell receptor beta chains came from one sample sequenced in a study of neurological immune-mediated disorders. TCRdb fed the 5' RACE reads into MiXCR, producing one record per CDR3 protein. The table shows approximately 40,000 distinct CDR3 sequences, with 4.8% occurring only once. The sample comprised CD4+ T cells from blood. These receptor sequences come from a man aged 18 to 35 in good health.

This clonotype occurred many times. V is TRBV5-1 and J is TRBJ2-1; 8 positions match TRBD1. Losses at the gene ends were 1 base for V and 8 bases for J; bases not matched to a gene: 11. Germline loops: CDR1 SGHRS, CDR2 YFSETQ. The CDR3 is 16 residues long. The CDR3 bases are TGCGCCAGCAGCTTGACTGGACAGGGTCCAATTGATGAGCAGTTCTTC. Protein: CASSLTGQGPIDEQFF.

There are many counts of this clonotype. The CDR3 nucleotides read TGTGCCATCAGTGCGCAGGGGCAGCCCCAGCATTTT. This encodes CAISAQGQPQHF. V gene TRBV10-3 combines with J gene TRBJ1-5, with a weak D call TRBD1 (6 bases). The CDR3 has 12 residues. V was shortened by 4 bases and J by 7 bases, with 8 bases between the two germline ends. Germline V CDR1 and CDR2: ENHRY, SYGVKD.

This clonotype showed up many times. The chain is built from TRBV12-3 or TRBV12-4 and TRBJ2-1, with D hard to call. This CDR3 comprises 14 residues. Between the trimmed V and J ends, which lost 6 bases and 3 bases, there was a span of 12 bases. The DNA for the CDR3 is TGTGCCAGCAGGCCTTCGTCTCTCTACAATGAGCAGTTCTTC. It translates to CASRPSSLYNEQFF.

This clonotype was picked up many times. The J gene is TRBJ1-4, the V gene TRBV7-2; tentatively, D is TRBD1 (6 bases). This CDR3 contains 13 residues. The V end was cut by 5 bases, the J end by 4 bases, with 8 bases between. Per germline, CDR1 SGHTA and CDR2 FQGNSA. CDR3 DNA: TGTGCCAGCAGCCGGGACAATAATGAAAAACTGTTTTTT. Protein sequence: CASSRDNNEKLFF.

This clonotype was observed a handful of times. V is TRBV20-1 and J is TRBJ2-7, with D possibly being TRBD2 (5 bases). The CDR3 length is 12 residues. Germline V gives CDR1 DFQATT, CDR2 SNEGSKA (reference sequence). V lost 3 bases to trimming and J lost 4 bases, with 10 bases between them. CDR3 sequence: CSASGILYEQYF. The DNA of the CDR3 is TGCAGTGCTAGCGGGATACTTTACGAGCAGTACTTC.

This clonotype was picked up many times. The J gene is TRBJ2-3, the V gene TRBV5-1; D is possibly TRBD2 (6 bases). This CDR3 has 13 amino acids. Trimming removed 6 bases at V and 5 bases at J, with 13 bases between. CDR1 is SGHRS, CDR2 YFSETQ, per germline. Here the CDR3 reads CASKEGSEDTQYF. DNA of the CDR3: TGCGCCAGCAAGGAGGGGTCCGAAGATACGCAGTATTTT.

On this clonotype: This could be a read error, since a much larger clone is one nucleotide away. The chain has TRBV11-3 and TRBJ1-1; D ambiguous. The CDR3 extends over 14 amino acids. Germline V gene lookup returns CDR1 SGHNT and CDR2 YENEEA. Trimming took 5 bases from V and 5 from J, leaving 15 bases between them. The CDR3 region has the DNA TGTGCCAGCAGCCAAAAGGGTTTCGGAACTGAAGCTTTCTTT. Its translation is CASSQKGFGTEAFF.

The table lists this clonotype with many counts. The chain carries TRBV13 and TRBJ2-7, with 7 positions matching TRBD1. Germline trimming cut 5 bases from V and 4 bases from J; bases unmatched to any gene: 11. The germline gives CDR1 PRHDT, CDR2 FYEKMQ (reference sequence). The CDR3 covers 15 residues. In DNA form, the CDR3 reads TGTGCCAGCAGCAACACAGGGGTGTTCGGGTACGAGCAGTACTTC. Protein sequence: CASSNTGVFGYEQYF.

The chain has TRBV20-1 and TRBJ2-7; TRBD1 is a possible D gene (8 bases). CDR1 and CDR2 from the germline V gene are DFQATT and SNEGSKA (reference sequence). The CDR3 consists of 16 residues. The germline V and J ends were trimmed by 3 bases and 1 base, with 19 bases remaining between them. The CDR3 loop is CSASGRPGQDSYEQYF. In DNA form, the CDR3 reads TGCAGTGCTAGCGGGAGGCCGGGACAGGATTCCTACGAGCAGTACTTC.

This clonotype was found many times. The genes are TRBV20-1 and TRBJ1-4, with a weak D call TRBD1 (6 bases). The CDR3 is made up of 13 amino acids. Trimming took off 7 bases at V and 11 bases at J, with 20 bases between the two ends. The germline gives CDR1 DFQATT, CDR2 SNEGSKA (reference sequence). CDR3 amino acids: CSVSPGHQEKLFF. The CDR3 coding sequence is TGCAGTGTTTCACCGGGACACCAGGAGAAACTGTTTTTT.

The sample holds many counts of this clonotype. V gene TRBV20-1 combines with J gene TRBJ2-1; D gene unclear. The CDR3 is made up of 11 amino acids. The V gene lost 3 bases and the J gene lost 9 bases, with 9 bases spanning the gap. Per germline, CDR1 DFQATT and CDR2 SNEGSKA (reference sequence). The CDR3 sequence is CSARVDVEQFF. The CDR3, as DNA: TGCAGTGCTAGGGTTGACGTTGAGCAGTTCTTC.

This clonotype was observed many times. The CDR3 bases are TGTGCCAGCAGCTTAATCACCGGGGAGCTGTTTTTT. It codes for CASSLITGELFF. This chain links TRBV7-6 with TRBJ2-2; D is uncertain. V was shortened by 2 bases and J by 4 bases, with 2 bases between the two germline ends. The length of the CDR3 is 12 residues. The germline gives CDR1 SGHVS, CDR2 FNYEAQ.

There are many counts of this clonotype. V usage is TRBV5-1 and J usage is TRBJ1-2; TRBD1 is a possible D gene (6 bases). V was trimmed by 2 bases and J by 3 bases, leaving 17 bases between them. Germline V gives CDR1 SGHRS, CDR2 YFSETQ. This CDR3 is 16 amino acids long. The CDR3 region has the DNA TGCGCCAGCAGCTTTGCCGGGGGGGCGACCCACTATGGCTACACCTTC. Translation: CASSFAGGATHYGYTF.

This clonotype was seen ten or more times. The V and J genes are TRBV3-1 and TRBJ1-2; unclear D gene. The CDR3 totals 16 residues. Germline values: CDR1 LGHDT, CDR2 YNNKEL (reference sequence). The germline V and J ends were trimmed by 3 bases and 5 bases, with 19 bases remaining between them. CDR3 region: CASSHAGWENLYGYTF. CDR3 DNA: TGTGCCAGCAGCCACGCGGGGTGGGAAAACCTTTATGGCTACACCTTC.

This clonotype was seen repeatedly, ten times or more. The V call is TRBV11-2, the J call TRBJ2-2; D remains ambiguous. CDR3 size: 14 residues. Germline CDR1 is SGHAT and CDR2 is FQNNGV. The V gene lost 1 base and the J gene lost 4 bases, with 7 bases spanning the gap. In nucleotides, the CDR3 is TGTGCCAGCAGCTTAGTATCCCCCACCGGGGAGCTGTTTTTT. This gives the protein CASSLVSPTGELFF.

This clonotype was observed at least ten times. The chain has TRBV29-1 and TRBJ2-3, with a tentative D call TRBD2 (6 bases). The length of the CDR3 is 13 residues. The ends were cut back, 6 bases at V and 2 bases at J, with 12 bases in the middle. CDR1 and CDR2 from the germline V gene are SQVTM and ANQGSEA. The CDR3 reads CSVRLVLTDTQYF. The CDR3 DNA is TGCAGCGTGAGACTAGTCCTCACAGATACGCAGTATTTT.

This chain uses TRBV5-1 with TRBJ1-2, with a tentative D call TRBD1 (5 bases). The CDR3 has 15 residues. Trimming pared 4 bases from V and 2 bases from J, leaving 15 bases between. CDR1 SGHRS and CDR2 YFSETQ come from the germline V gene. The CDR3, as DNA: TGCGCCAGCAGCCCATCGCAGGGCACAAACTATGGCTACACCTTC. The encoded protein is CASSPSQGTNYGYTF.

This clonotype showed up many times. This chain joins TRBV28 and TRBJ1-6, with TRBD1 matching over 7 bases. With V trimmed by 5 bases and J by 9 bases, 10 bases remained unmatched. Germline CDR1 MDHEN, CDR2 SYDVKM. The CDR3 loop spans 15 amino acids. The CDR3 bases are TGTGCCAGCAGTCCCCCGGGACAGAATTCTTCACCCCTCCACTTT. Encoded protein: CASSPPGQNSSPLHF.

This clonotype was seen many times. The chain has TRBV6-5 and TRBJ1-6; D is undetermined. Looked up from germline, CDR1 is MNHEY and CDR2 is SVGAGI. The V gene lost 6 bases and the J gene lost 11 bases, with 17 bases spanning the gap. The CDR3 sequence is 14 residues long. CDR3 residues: CASRPFSFGPPLHF. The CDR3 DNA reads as TGTGCCAGCAGACCCTTTTCCTTTGGTCCACCCCTCCACTTT.

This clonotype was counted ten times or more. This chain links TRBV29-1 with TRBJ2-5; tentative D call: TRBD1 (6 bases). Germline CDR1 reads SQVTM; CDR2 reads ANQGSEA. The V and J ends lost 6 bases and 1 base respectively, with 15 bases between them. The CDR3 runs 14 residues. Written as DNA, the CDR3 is TGCAGCGTAGCCACAGGACAGTTCCAAGAGACCCAGTACTTC. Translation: CSVATGQFQETQYF.

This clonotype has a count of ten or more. CDR3 residues: CASSQGRGDPMYGYTF. CDR3 bases: TGTGCCAGCAGCCAAGGACGGGGGGACCCGATGTATGGCTACACCTTC. The chain is built from TRBV3-1 and TRBJ1-2; D may be TRBD1 (5 bases). V dropped 1 base and J dropped 5 bases, with 17 bases sitting between them. Germline-derived CDR1 and CDR2 are LGHDT and YNNKEL (reference sequence). CDR3 length: 16 amino acids.

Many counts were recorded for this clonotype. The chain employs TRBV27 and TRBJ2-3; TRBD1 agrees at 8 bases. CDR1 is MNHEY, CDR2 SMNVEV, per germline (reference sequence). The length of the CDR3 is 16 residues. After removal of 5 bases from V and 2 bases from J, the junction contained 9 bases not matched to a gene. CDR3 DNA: TGTGCCAGCAGTCCAAACAGGGGGTCATACACAGATACGCAGTATTTT. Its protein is CASSPNRGSYTDTQYF.

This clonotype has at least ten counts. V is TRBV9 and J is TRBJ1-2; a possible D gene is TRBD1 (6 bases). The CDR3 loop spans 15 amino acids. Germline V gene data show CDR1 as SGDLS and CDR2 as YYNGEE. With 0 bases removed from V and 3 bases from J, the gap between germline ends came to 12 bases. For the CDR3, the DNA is TGTGCCAGCAGCGTAGGTCAGGGGCCGTACTATGGCTACACCTTC. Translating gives CASSVGQGPYYGYTF.

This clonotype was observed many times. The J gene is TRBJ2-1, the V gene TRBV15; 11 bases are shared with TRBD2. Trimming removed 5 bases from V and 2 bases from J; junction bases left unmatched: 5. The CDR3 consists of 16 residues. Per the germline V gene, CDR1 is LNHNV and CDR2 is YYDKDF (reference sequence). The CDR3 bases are TGTGCCACCAGCGGCTCGACTAGCGGGACCTACAATGAGCAGTTCTTC. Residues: CATSGSTSGTYNEQFF.

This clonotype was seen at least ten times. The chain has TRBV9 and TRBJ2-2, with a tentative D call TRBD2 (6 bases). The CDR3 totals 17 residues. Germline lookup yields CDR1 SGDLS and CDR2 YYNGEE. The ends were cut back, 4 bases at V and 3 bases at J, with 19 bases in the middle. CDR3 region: CASSLPGREYDTGELFF. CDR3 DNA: TGTGCCAGCAGCCTCCCCGGTCGGGAGTACGACACCGGGGAGCTGTTTTTT.

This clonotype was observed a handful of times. CDR3 nucleotide sequence: TGTGCCATCAGTGAGTCACTAGCGGGGGTTTCCTACGAGCAGTACTTC. This gives the protein CAISESLAGVSYEQYF. The chain has TRBV10-3 and TRBJ2-7; 11 bases match TRBD2. CDR1 and CDR2 (germline): ENHRY, SYGVKD. The CDR3 contains 16 residues. The V segment lost 0 bases and the J segment 1 base; nucleotides outside the gene matches: 2.

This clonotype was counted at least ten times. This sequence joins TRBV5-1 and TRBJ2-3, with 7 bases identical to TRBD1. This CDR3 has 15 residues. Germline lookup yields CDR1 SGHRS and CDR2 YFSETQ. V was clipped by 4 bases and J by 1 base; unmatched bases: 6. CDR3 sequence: CASSRNGQGTDTQYF. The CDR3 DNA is TGCGCCAGCAGCCGGAACGGACAGGGCACAGATACGCAGTATTTT.

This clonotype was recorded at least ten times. The CDR3 loop reads CASSQGGWDRDFYEQYF. As DNA, the CDR3 is TGTGCCAGCAGCCAAGGAGGCTGGGACAGGGATTTTTACGAGCAGTACTTC. The J gene is TRBJ2-7, the V gene TRBV14; 9 nucleotides align to TRBD1. The length of the CDR3 is 17 residues. Germline V gives CDR1 SGHDN, CDR2 FVKESK. The J segment lost 4 bases and the V segment lost 1 base, leaving 11 bases of the junction unmatched.

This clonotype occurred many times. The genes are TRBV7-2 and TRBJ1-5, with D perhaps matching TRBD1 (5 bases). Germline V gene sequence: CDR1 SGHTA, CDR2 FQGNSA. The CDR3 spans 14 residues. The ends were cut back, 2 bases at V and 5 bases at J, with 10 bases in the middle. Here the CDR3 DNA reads TGTGCCAGCAGCTTAAACCAGGGAGATCAGCCCCAGCATTTT. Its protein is CASSLNQGDQPQHF.